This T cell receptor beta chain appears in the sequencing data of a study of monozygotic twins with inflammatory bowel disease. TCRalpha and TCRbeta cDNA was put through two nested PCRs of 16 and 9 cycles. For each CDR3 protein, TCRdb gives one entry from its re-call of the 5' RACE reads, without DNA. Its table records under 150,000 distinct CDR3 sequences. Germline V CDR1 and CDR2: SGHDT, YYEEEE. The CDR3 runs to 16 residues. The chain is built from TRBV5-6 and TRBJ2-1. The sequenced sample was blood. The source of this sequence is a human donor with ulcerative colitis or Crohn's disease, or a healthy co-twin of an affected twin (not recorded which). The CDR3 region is CASSLDQGRAYNEQFF.